Listed below are T cell receptor beta chains from one sample, sequenced in a study of blood T cell repertoires in COVID-19. The repertoire was sequenced with immunoSEQ multiplex PCR; TCRdb's copy has only in-frame clones and lacks some. The table has some 350,000 clones, over 80% seen once. Sequencing was done on a sample of PBMCs or T cells enriched from blood (not recorded which). Every receptor here comes from a man aged 25 to 40 who had recovered from COVID-19. The CDR3 runs from the conserved cysteine through the conserved F or W. Fields, in order: J gene, V gene, D gene, clone size, CDR3 DNA, CDR3 protein. The D gene is left open where the match is weak. Not every row has a clone size; where given, it reads once, few, many or a size class.

>TRBJ1-5|TRBV28|NA|NA
TGTGCCAGCAGCCCCCCGGCGGTAGCCGGCGGGCATTTT
CASSPPAVAGGHF
>TRBJ2-7|TRBV5-1|NA|NA
TGCGCCAGCAGCTTGGGGACAGAGATCTCCTACGAGCAGTACTTC
CASSLGTEISYEQYF
>TRBJ2-5|TRBV27|NA|NA
TGTGCCAGCAGATTCCAGGGTATCAAGGGGACCCAGTACTTC
CASRFQGIKGTQYF
>TRBJ1-2|TRBV27|NA|NA
TGTGCCAGCGGTAGGGGAGGAGGCTACACCTTC
CASGRGGGYTF
>TRBJ2-3|TRBV5-1|NA|NA
TGCGCCAGCAGCTTAAAGGTGCGGGGGCAGAGCACAGATACGCAGTATTTT
CASSLKVRGQSTDTQYF
>TRBJ1-2|TRBV11-2|NA|NA
TGTGCCAGCAGCCCCGACGGCGGACTCTATGGCTACACCTTC
CASSPDGGLYGYTF
>TRBJ2-2|TRBV6-5|NA|NA
TGTGCCAGCAGTTACGGAGCCGGGGAGCTGTTTTTT
CASSYGAGELFF
>TRBJ1-3|TRBV5-1|TRBD1|NA
TGCGCCAGCAGCCCAGGACAGGCGAGCTCTGGAAACACCATATATTTT
CASSPGQASSGNTIYF
>TRBJ1-5|TRBV27|NA|NA
TGTGCCAGCAGTCCGGGGGGCATAAATCAGCCCCAGCATTTT
CASSPGGINQPQHF
>TRBJ2-3|TRBV28|NA|NA
TGTGCCAGCAATAAGGGGGCAGATACGCAGTATTTT
CASNKGADTQYF
>TRBJ1-4|TRBV2|NA|NA
TGTGCCAGCAGCCCCCCAGGGTCGGAAAAACTGTTTTTT
CASSPPGSEKLFF
>TRBJ1-5|TRBV27|NA|NA
TGTGCCAGCGCGGAATTGGCTCTAGGTCAGCCCCAGCATTTT
CASAELALGQPQHF
>TRBJ2-3|TRBV15|NA|NA
TGTGCCACCAGCAGAGATCGGAGGCAAGAGGGTAGCACAGATACGCAGTATTTT
CATSRDRRQEGSTDTQYF
>TRBJ1-6|TRBV3-1/TRBV3-2|TRBD1|NA
TGTGCTTCGAAGATGGGACAGGGAGGGAATTCACCCCTCCACTTT
CASKMGQGGNSPLHF
>TRBJ2-5|TRBV30|NA|NA
TGTGCCTGGAGTGTAGGAGGGGGCGAAGAGACCCAGTACTTC
CAWSVGGGEETQYF
>TRBJ1-6|TRBV24-1|NA|once
TGTGCCACCAGTGGCCCCTACGCGGAATCACCCCTCCACTTT
CATSGPYAESPLHF
>TRBJ1-1|TRBV24-1|NA|NA
TGTGCCACCAGTGAGGGGGCAGGGTTGAACACTGAAGCTTTCTTT
CATSEGAGLNTEAFF
>TRBJ2-5|TRBV27|TRBD2|NA
TGTGCCAGCAGTTTAGGGATAGCGGGGGTTCAAGAGACCCAGTACTTC
CASSLGIAGVQETQYF
>TRBJ1-2|TRBV6-1|NA|NA
TGTGCCAGCAGTGAATGGGAGTTTCGCTATGGCTACACCTTC
CASSEWEFRYGYTF
>TRBJ2-1|TRBV14|NA|NA
TGTGCCAGCAGCCAAGGCAGGGTAGCGGTGGATGAGCAGTTCTTC
CASSQGRVAVDEQFF
>TRBJ2-7|TRBV10-2|TRBD1|NA
TGCGCCAGCCCCACGGGGGGACAGGGGAGCTCCTACGAGCAGTACTTC
CASPTGGQGSSYEQYF
>TRBJ2-5|TRBV5-1|TRBD1|NA
TGCGCCAGCAGCTTGACAGGGGGCTCCCAAGAGACCCAGTACTTC
CASSLTGGSQETQYF
>TRBJ1-5|TRBV10-3|TRBD1|NA
TGTGCCATCGGCGAGACAGGGACGGATCAGCCCCAGCATTTT
CAIGETGTDQPQHF
>TRBJ2-2|TRBV5-5|NA|NA
TGTGCCAGCAGCTTGGGGGGAGAGCTTACCGGGGAGCTGTTTTTT
CASSLGGELTGELFF
>TRBJ2-1|TRBV11-1|TRBD1|NA
TGTGCCAGCAGCTTAGCGATGAACAGGGGGACCTACAATGAGCAGTTCTTC
CASSLAMNRGTYNEQFF
>TRBJ2-5|TRBV29-1|TRBD2|NA
TGCAGCTCCCTAGCGGGTCAGACCCAGTACTTC
CSSLAGQTQYF
>TRBJ2-7|TRBV27|TRBD1|NA
TGTGCCAGCAGTCCCCGACAGGGGGGAACCTACGAGCAGTACTTC
CASSPRQGGTYEQYF
>TRBJ2-1|TRBV29-1|TRBD1|NA
TGCAGCGGGGACAGGGTATATGATGAGCAGTTCTTC
CSGDRVYDEQFF
>TRBJ2-1|TRBV7-9|NA|NA
TGTGCCAGCAGCTTAACCCGACAGGGCGGGGATGAGCAGTTCTTC
CASSLTRQGGDEQFF
>TRBJ1-5|TRBV10-2|TRBD1|NA
TGCGCCAGCAGTGAGGGCAGGGGGGATCAGCCCCAGCATTTT
CASSEGRGDQPQHF
>TRBJ1-1|TRBV19|NA|NA
TGTGCCAGTAGTATAACCGGTCAAATGAACACTGAAGCTTTCTTT
CASSITGQMNTEAFF
>TRBJ2-5|TRBV2|TRBD1|NA
TGTGCCAGCAGTGACTGGACAGGGGAGACCCAGTACTTC
CASSDWTGETQYF
>TRBJ1-5|TRBV19|NA|NA
TGTGCCAGTAGTATCGCGCGACAGGTTGGGGGCAATCAGCCCCAGCATTTT
CASSIARQVGGNQPQHF
>TRBJ2-3|TRBV7-9|TRBD1|NA
TGTGCCGAACCGGGACAGGGAGGAGATACGCAGTATTTT
CAEPGQGGDTQYF
>TRBJ2-7|TRBV4-2|TRBD2|once
TGTGCCAGCAGCCCAAGCATGGGACTAGCGGCTTCCTACGAGCAGTACTTC
CASSPSMGLAASYEQYF
>TRBJ1-3|TRBV28|NA|NA
TGTGCCAGCAGTTTAACCCACACAATCGGAAACACCATATATTTT
CASSLTHTIGNTIYF
>TRBJ2-7|TRBV10-1|NA|NA
TGCGCCAGCAGTGAACCAGGTTCCTACGAGCAGTACTTC
CASSEPGSYEQYF
>TRBJ2-7|TRBV6-1|NA|NA
TGTGCCAGCAGTGAGCCGGTCTCCTACGAGCAGTACTTC
CASSEPVSYEQYF
>TRBJ1-2|TRBV12-3/TRBV12-4|NA|NA
TGTGCCAGCAGCTCGGGGAGGGTGAGTGGCTACACCTTC
CASSSGRVSGYTF
>TRBJ1-5|TRBV7-9|NA|NA
TGTGCCAGCAGCTTGGAGGCCCCGGTTGGGAATCAGCCCCAGCATTTT
CASSLEAPVGNQPQHF
>TRBJ2-2|TRBV19|TRBD2|NA
TGTGCCAGTAGTACCGTCCGCCGCGGGGGAGTGAACACCGGGGAGCTGTTTTTT
CASSTVRRGGVNTGELFF
>TRBJ2-7|TRBV24-1|NA|NA
TGTGCCACCTCCACAGGGTCCCTGGGCGAGCAGTACTTC
CATSTGSLGEQYF
>TRBJ2-1|TRBV12-3/TRBV12-4|NA|NA
TGTGCCAGCAGTTGGGGAGGCGAGCAGTTCTTC
CASSWGGEQFF
>TRBJ1-2|TRBV11-2|TRBD1|NA
TGTGCCAGCAGCTTAGACCCTTCGACAGGGGGATGGGTCTATGGCTACACCTTC
CASSLDPSTGGWVYGYTF
>TRBJ2-1|TRBV5-1|TRBD2|NA
TGCGCCAGCAGCGATCGACTAGCGGGGAGGTATGAGCAGTTCTTC
CASSDRLAGRYEQFF
>TRBJ2-3|TRBV2|TRBD2|NA
TGTGCCAGCAGTGGAGGACCCGGGGGGGGAGATACGCAGTATTTT
CASSGGPGGGDTQYF
>TRBJ1-2|TRBV5-4|NA|once
TGTGCCAGCAGCTTGGATGGGGCCTATGGCTACACCTTC
CASSLDGAYGYTF
>TRBJ2-7|TRBV5-5|TRBD1|NA
TGTGCCAGCAGCTTGGAGGCAGGGGGCAGGTACGAGCAGTACTTC
CASSLEAGGRYEQYF
>TRBJ2-1|TRBV6-2/TRBV6-3|TRBD2|NA
TGTGCCAGCAGCTCCAGCTCTAGCGGGGAGAACAATGAGCAGTTCTTC
CASSSSSSGENNEQFF
>TRBJ1-2|TRBV3-1/TRBV3-2|NA|NA
TGTGCCAGCAGCTATACTCAAAGTATCTATGGCTACACCTTC
CASSYTQSIYGYTF
>TRBJ1-4|TRBV27|NA|NA
TGTGCCAGCAGGACCGGGACTCCACAACCCAATGAAAAACTGTTTTTT
CASRTGTPQPNEKLFF
>TRBJ1-5|TRBV2|NA|NA
TGTGCCAGCAGTGAAGGACAGTCGAATCAGCCCCAGCATTTT
CASSEGQSNQPQHF
>TRBJ1-3|TRBV2|NA|few
TGTGCCAGCAGTGAATTAAGGGGGATCTCTGGAAACACCATATATTTT
CASSELRGISGNTIYF
>TRBJ2-1|TRBV27|TRBD2|NA
TGTGCCAGCAGTTTAGATAGCGGGGGCGCGGATGAGCAGTTCTTC
CASSLDSGGADEQFF
>TRBJ1-5|TRBV2|NA|NA
TGTGCCAGCAGTGAATGGGGAGATCAGCCCCAGCATTTT
CASSEWGDQPQHF
>TRBJ2-3|TRBV21-1|NA|NA
TGTGCCAGCAGCAAGAGAGCGGGGGCGAAATCAGATACGCAGTATTTT
CASSKRAGAKSDTQYF
>TRBJ1-1|TRBV18|TRBD1|NA
TGTGCCAGCTCACCATGGATGAGACAGGGAGATGAAGCTTTCTTT
CASSPWMRQGDEAFF
>TRBJ1-2|TRBV28|NA|NA
TGTGCCAGCACTCGATTAGCCAATGGCTACACCTTC
CASTRLANGYTF
>TRBJ1-5|TRBV28|NA|NA
TGTGCCAGCAGTTTAACCCCGGGGCATTTT
CASSLTPGHF